This T cell receptor beta chain was captured by sequencing in a study of T cell therapy after organ transplantation. Study-wide results and caveats: Endogenous clonotypes not in therapy products appeared after therapy alongside transferred ones. Pretherapy CD8 clonality inversely correlated with its fold change after therapy.

The V and J ends lost 0 bases and 0 bases respectively, with 21 bases between them. The CDR3 spans 19 residues. From germline, CDR1 is SGHTA and CDR2 FQGNSA. Concerning this clone itself: What it binds is not known.

This sample's time point: 20-29 weeks after completion of therapy. These patients had received solid-organ transplants and had drug-resistant or recurrent cytomegalovirus. The protocol was immunoSEQ multiplex PCR, while the TCRdb copy is restricted to in-frame clones and leaves out a portion. The sample has about 17,000 clones, approximately 83% seen once. This sequence originates from a human patient who had received a solid organ transplant and had CMV disease. Some T cells may have originated in the graft donor. The chain has TRBV7-2 and TRBJ2-7, with D perhaps matching TRBD2 (6 bases). This material consisted of CD8+ T cells from blood, taken after autologous CMV-specific T cell therapy. The CDR3 bases are TGTGCCAGCAGCTTAGCTGGTCCGAGCGGGCCTAGATTCTCCTACGAGCAGTACTTC. Translation gives CASSLAGPSGPRFSYEQYF.